Presented here are 21 T cell receptor beta chains from one specimen sequenced in a study of blood T cell repertoires in COVID-19. TCRdb keeps only in-frame clones here, not all; method: immunoSEQ multiplex PCR. The sample shows 200,000 to 250,000 clones, 82% of them seen only once. The material sequenced was peripheral blood. The receptors originated from a woman at least 80 years old with acute or convalescent COVID-19.

The rearrangement uses TRBV7-2 and TRBJ2-2; tentatively, D is TRBD2 (5 bases). The germline V and J ends were trimmed by 1 base and 2 bases, with 8 bases remaining between them. CDR3 length: 15 residues. Germline V gene sequence: CDR1 SGHTA, CDR2 FQGNSA. The CDR3 sequence: CASSLERTNTGELFF. The CDR3 nucleotides are TGTGCCAGCAGCTTAGAGCGGACCAACACCGGGGAGCTGTTTTTT. Filled out from reference TRBV7-2 and TRBJ2-2, the complete variable domain reads GAGVSQSPSNKVTEKGKDVELRCDPISGHTALYWYRQSLGQGLEFLIYFQGNSAPDKSGLPSDRFSAERTGGSVSTLTIQRTQQEDSAVYLCASSLERTNTGELFFGEGSRLTVL.

The rearrangement joins TRBV15 to TRBJ2-1; 13 bases agree with TRBD2. CDR3 size: 16 residues. CDR1 and CDR2 (germline): LNHNV, YYDKDF (reference sequence). The V segment lost 7 bases and the J segment 3 bases; nucleotides outside the gene matches: 6. Here the CDR3 DNA reads TGTGCCACCAAGCACGGGACTAGCGGGGACTACAATGAGCAGTTCTTC. Protein sequence: CATKHGTSGDYNEQFF.

V and J are TRBV6-5 and TRBJ2-3; a weak D match, TRBD1 (5 bases). This CDR3 is built from 13 residues. Germline V gene sequence: CDR1 MNHEY, CDR2 SVGAGI. V was shortened by 6 bases and J by 4 bases, with 11 bases between the two germline ends. The CDR3 loop is CASRAPGPDTQYF. The CDR3 region has the DNA TGTGCCAGCAGAGCTCCAGGGCCAGATACGCAGTATTTT.

The V gene is TRBV4-2, the J gene TRBJ1-3; D unclear. CDR1 is LGHNA and CDR2 is YNFKEQ in the germline V gene. The V end was cut by 2 bases, the J end by 4 bases, with 3 bases between. The CDR3 is made up of 12 amino acids. CDR3 loop: CASSQLGNTIYF. CDR3 in DNA: TGTGCCAGCAGCCAATTAGGAAACACCATATATTTT.

CDR3 DNA sequence: TGCGCCAGCAGCTTGGAAGCTCGAACTGAAAAACTGTTTTTT. Protein product: CASSLEARTEKLFF. The chain combines TRBV5-1 with TRBJ1-4; the D is unclear. Germline values: CDR1 SGHRS, CDR2 YFSETQ. The germline V and J ends were trimmed by 0 bases and 7 bases, with 10 bases remaining between them. CDR3 length equals 14 residues.

This clone occurred once. The V gene is TRBV6-5, the J gene TRBJ2-7; D gene ambiguous. V gave up 5 bases and J gave up 7 bases, with 12 bases separating them. The length of the CDR3 is 12 residues. The germline V gene encodes CDR1 MNHEY and CDR2 SVGAGI. The CDR3 region is CASSLYPWEQYF. CDR3 nucleotide sequence: TGTGCCAGCAGTCTCTACCCATGGGAGCAGTACTTC.

The table lists this clone with a count of one. The V and J genes are TRBV3-1 (or the pseudogene TRBV3-2) and TRBJ1-1, with 7 nucleotides matching TRBD1. Trimming at V came to 4 bases and at J to 1 base, leaving 3 bases not matched to a gene. Germline lookup yields CDR1 LGHDT and CDR2 YNNKEL (reference sequence). This CDR3 has 14 residues. In nucleotides, the CDR3 is TGTGCCAGCAGCCTAGGGGGCGCGAACACTGAAGCTTTCTTT. It is translated as CASSLGGANTEAFF.

The V call is TRBV19, the J call TRBJ1-4, with TRBD1 identical over 7 bases. The CDR3 contains 14 residues. Germline V gives CDR1 LNHDA, CDR2 SQIVND (reference sequence). V trimming: 3 bases; J trimming: 5 bases; junction bases outside the gene matches: 3. For the CDR3, the DNA is TGTGCCAGTAGTATCGGGGACAGAAATGAAAAACTGTTTTTT. It translates to CASSIGDRNEKLFF.

This chain joins TRBV19 and TRBJ1-3; D possibly corresponds to TRBD1 (5 bases). Trimming removed 7 bases at V and 1 base at J, with 11 bases between. The CDR3 extends over 14 amino acids. Germline values: CDR1 LNHDA, CDR2 SQIVND (reference sequence). Here the CDR3 DNA reads TGTGCCAGTATCCATAGGGGTTCTGGAAACACCATATATTTT. Its translation: CASIHRGSGNTIYF.

The genes are TRBV27 and TRBJ1-1; 8 bases align to TRBD1. In germline, CDR1 is MNHEY, CDR2 SMNVEV (reference sequence). With 4 bases clipped from V and 5 bases from J, the junction kept 9 bases outside the gene matches. This CDR3 has 15 amino acids. CDR3 nucleotides: TGTGCCAGCAGTTCGAGCAGGGGGCGTGAGACTGAAGCTTTCTTT. Protein sequence: CASSSSRGRETEAFF.

The chain uses TRBV28 and TRBJ2-4, with 7 bases that match TRBD1. In germline, CDR1 is MDHEN, CDR2 SYDVKM. J was trimmed by 1 base and V by 6 bases; bases with no gene match: 9. This CDR3 has 16 amino acids. CDR3 sequence reads: CASSLQGSVAKNIQYF. DNA for the CDR3: TGTGCCAGCAGCCTACAGGGGAGCGTGGCCAAAAACATTCAGTACTTC.

The chain joins TRBV6-5 to TRBJ1-1; D is perhaps TRBD1 (6 bases). The V and J ends lost 6 bases and 5 bases respectively, with 10 bases between them. Germline V gene sequence: CDR1 MNHEY, CDR2 SVGAGI. CDR3 size: 12 residues. Written as DNA, the CDR3 is TGTGCCAGCAGCCGAGGGACAACTGAAGCTTTCTTT. Translating it yields CASSRGTTEAFF.

The gene calls are TRBV4-2 and TRBJ2-2, with D uncertain. The CDR3 has 14 residues. CDR1 is LGHNA and CDR2 is YNFKEQ in the germline V gene. The V end lost 0 bases, the J end lost 6 bases, and 8 bases lay between the germline ends. This chain's CDR3 is CASSQEETAGELFF. Here the CDR3 DNA reads TGTGCCAGCAGCCAAGAAGAAACTGCCGGGGAGCTGTTTTTT.

As regards this clone: In the same sample, other DNA sequences code for this CDR3. The rearrangement links TRBV19 to TRBJ2-3, with 7 bases lining up with TRBD2. The V gene's germline CDR1 is LNHDA and CDR2 SQIVND (reference sequence). The CDR3 extends over 15 amino acids. V was clipped by 1 base and J by 6 bases; unmatched bases: 7. CDR3 DNA sequence: TGTGCCAGTAGTATAGGCGGGGGTTTTACGGATACGCAGTATTTT. As protein: CASSIGGGFTDTQYF.

The chain employs TRBV6-4 and TRBJ2-3; TRBD2 is a possible D gene (5 bases). Germline V CDR1 and CDR2: MRHNA, SNTAGT. CDR3 length: 15 residues. Trimming cost V 4 bases and J 5 bases, with 16 bases left between them. The CDR3: CASSATGNSGDTQYF. The CDR3 coding sequence is TGTGCCAGCAGTGCAACGGGAAACAGTGGAGATACGCAGTATTTT.

The V and J genes are TRBV19 and TRBJ1-1, with 12 bases identical to TRBD1. CDR3 size: 13 residues. The trim removed 8 bases at V and 3 bases at J, leaving 1 base unmatched. Per germline, CDR1 LNHDA and CDR2 SQIVND (reference sequence). CDR3 residues: CASGTGGDTEAFF. The CDR3 nucleotides are TGTGCCAGTGGGACAGGGGGCGACACTGAAGCTTTCTTT. Complete variable domain (other parts from reference TRBV19 and TRBJ1-1): DGGITQSPKYLFRKEGQNVTLSCEQNLNHDAMYWYRQDPGQGLRLIYYSQIVNDFQKGDIAEGYSVSREKKESFPLTVTSAQKNPTAFYLCASGTGGDTEAFFGQGTRLTVV.

This chain uses TRBV18 with TRBJ1-3; 10 positions agree with TRBD1. Germline trimming cut 5 bases from V and 4 bases from J; bases unmatched to any gene: 8. CDR3 length equals 16 residues. From germline, CDR1 is KGHSH and CDR2 LQKENI. CDR3 sequence reads: CASSSTGGAEGNTIYF. Here the CDR3 DNA reads TGTGCCAGCTCATCGACAGGGGGCGCGGAGGGAAACACCATATATTTT.

The chain has TRBV27 and TRBJ1-3, with D perhaps TRBD1 (6 bases). The V end was cut by 5 bases, the J end by 1 base, with 24 bases between. CDR1 is MNHEY and CDR2 is SMNVEV in the germline V gene (reference sequence). This CDR3 has 19 residues. CDR3 DNA sequence: TGTGCCAGCAGTCCCAGGGGCCCACAGTTCTCTGGGTCTGGAAACACCATATATTTT. Amino acid sequence: CASSPRGPQFSGSGNTIYF.

The chain is built from TRBV30 and TRBJ2-1, with 13 nucleotides matching TRBD2. V shed 2 bases and J 15 bases; nucleotides not matched to a gene: 10. This CDR3 contains 14 residues. Germline lookup yields CDR1 GTSNPN and CDR2 SVGIG (reference sequence). The CDR3 DNA is TGTGCCTGGAGTCCCACTAGCGGGGGGGCAGAGGGGTTCTTC. It codes for CAWSPTSGGAEGFF.

In its sample, this clone was seen many times. The genes are TRBV3-1 (or the pseudogene TRBV3-2) and TRBJ2-2; TRBD1 agrees at 10 bases. The CDR3 is 17 residues long. Germline CDR1 reads LGHDT; CDR2 reads YNNKEL (reference sequence). V trimming: 1 base; J trimming: 5 bases; junction bases outside the gene matches: 7. CDR3 nucleotides: TGTGCCAGCAGCCAAGCGTATCTGGACAGGGGGACCGGGGAGCTGTTTTTT. This codes for CASSQAYLDRGTGELFF.

CDR3 DNA: TGTGCCAGCAGTCTCGTCCCCACAGGGGGAGGTCAGCCCCAGCATTTT. Translation gives CASSLVPTGGGQPQHF. The chain combines TRBV28 with TRBJ1-5, with 8 positions matching TRBD1. This CDR3 has 16 residues. Trimming cost V 5 bases and J 6 bases; bases outside gene matches: 12. CDR1 MDHEN and CDR2 SYDVKM come from the germline V gene.